This TCR beta chain derives from a study of cytomegalovirus exposure and HLA in healthy donors. Findings and limits, study-wide: In terms of immune exposure information, only CMV serostatus was available. It was shown in a later analysis that HLA-associated TCR beta chains were more clonally expanded than other, equally common chains.

Comments on this clone: Its antigen remains unknown.

PCR amplification relied on 60 Vbeta primers (plus 13 Jbeta primers). TCRdb keeps only in-frame clones here, not all; method: immunoSEQ multiplex PCR. The repertoire has 60,000 or so clones, roughly 74% of them found once; the top ten carry roughly a quarter. CDR1 SGHTA and CDR2 FQGNSA come from the germline V gene. The CDR3 covers 12 residues. V was cut by 5 bases and J by 9 bases, with 13 bases left in between. The rearrangement joins TRBV7-2 to TRBJ1-1; D may be TRBD1 (6 bases). This clonotype was sampled from a woman aged 40 to 55 in good health and CMV-seropositive. The sample taken for sequencing was PBMCs. DNA of the CDR3: TGTGCCAGCAGCCTTGACAGGCTGAAAGCTTTCTTT. Protein product: CASSLDRLKAFF.